This T cell receptor beta chain was profiled in a study of shared clonotypes between healthy human individuals. This clone has just one count. The CDR3 sequence is 20 residues long. Produced via immunoSEQ multiplex PCR; TCRdb's table is partial and in-frame only. The sample records under 1,100,000 clones, around 76% being singletons. The chain is built from TRBV21-1 and TRBJ2-7; TRBD1 is the table's D call and was not checked against the DNA. TRBV21-1 is reported as a pseudogene. Sequencing was done on a sample of memory CD4+ T cells sorted from blood. Noted subset: CD45RA-negative fraction. The TCR comes from a man younger than 35 in good health. As DNA, the CDR3 is TGTGCCAGCAGCAAAGTCGAGGGACAGGGCCTTCCCCAGCGACGCTACGAGCAGTACTTC. This translates into CASSKVEGQGLPQRRYEQYF.